Listed below are T cell receptor beta chains from one sample, sequenced in a study of siplizumab effects on memory and regulatory T cells. The data were produced by immunoSEQ multiplex PCR, yet TCRdb's version contains in-frame clones alone and is incomplete. Altogether about 110,000 clones are present, roughly 89% being singletons, with the ten largest covering 1% to 1.5%. The sample taken for sequencing was CD4+ T cells sorted from blood. Receptor source: a human donor in good health. CDR3s include the opening cysteine and the closing phenylalanine or tryptophan. A D gene is named only where the DNA matches it firmly. Clone size is not always given. Where it is, it says once, few, many or a class for expanded clones.

D,J,V,size,DNA,CDR3
NA,TRBJ2-7,TRBV2,NA,TGTGCCAGCAGTGTAAGGGTTTCCCGGCCCCCCCCCGAGCAGTACTTC,CASSVRVSRPPPEQYF
TRBD2,TRBJ2-7,TRBV4-2,NA,TGTGCCAGCAGCCAAGATGATGGGACTAGGGTATCAGGATCCTACGAGCAGTACTTC,CASSQDDGTRVSGSYEQYF
NA,TRBJ1-3,TRBV28,once,TGTGCCAGCAGTTCTGGGAGGGGGGGCCAGGCTGGAAACACCATATATTTT,CASSSGRGGQAGNTIYF
NA,TRBJ2-1,TRBV19,NA,TGTGCCAGTAGTCCGAGCTCCTACAATGAGCAGTTCTTC,CASSPSSYNEQFF
NA,TRBJ2-7,TRBV6-5,NA,TGTGCCAGCAGGCGATCCCTCGGTAGATACGAGCAGTACTTC,CASRRSLGRYEQYF
NA,TRBJ1-2,TRBV25-1,NA,TGTGCCAGCAGTGGTGGGGGGGTTTTTAACTATGGCTACACCTTC,CASSGGGVFNYGYTF
TRBD2,TRBJ2-2,TRBV27,NA,TGTGCCAGCGGAAGGGTCATTCTAGCGGGTAACACCGGGGAGCTGTTTTTT,CASGRVILAGNTGELFF
TRBD2,TRBJ2-1,TRBV11-3,NA,TGTGCCAGCGGAAGCGGGAGTCGTAATGAGCAGTTCTTC,CASGSGSRNEQFF
NA,TRBJ1-3,TRBV5-1,once,TGCGCCAGCAGCTCGGGACATTCTACGACTGGAAACACCATATATTTT,CASSSGHSTTGNTIYF
NA,TRBJ1-1,TRBV9,NA,TGTGCCAGCAGCGTTGGGGGAGTGAACACTGAAGCTTTCTTT,CASSVGGVNTEAFF